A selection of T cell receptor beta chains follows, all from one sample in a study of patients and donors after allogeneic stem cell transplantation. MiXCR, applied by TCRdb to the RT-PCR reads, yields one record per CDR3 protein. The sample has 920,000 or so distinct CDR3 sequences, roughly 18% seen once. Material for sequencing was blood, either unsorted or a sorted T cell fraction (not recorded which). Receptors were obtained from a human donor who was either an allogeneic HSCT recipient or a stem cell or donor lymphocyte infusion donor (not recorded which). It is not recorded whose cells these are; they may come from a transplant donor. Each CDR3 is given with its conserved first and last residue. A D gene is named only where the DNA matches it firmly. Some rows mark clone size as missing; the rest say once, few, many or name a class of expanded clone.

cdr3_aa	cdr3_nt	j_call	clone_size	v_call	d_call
CSSRGNGRRPYNEQFF	TGCAGTTCAAGGGGGAACGGGAGGAGACCCTACAATGAGCAGTTCTTC	TRBJ2-1	few	TRBV20-1	-
CASSPLGGAVETQYF	TGTGCCAGCAGTCCCCTGGGGGGCGCGGTGGAGACCCAGTACTTC	TRBJ2-5	few	TRBV28	-
CASSYVVGEGNSPLHF	TGTGCCAGCAGTTACGTGGTCGGGGAGGGGAATTCACCCCTCCACTTT	TRBJ1-6	-	TRBV6-5	-
CASSSRSAIDEQYF	TGTGCCAGCAGTTCCCGATCAGCGATCGACGAGCAGTACTTC	TRBJ2-7	many	TRBV12-3/TRBV12-4	-
CASSPNPGTAVNYGYTF	TGCGCCAGCAGCCCCAACCCCGGGACAGCCGTTAACTATGGCTACACCTTC	TRBJ1-2	-	TRBV5-1	TRBD1
CAIRGDGVGTEAFF	TGTGCCATCAGGGGGGACGGTGTCGGAACTGAAGCTTTCTTT	TRBJ1-1	-	TRBV10-3	-
CASSQVSGTGHNSPLHF	TGCGCCAGCAGCCAAGTATCCGGGACAGGCCATAATTCACCCCTCCACTTT	TRBJ1-6	many	TRBV4-3	TRBD1
CAWRTGYEQFF	TGTGCCTGGAGGACAGGGTATGAGCAGTTCTTC	TRBJ2-1	-	TRBV30	TRBD1
CASPSSGGPNTGELFF	TGTGCCAGCCCTAGCAGCGGGGGTCCCAACACCGGGGAGCTGTTTTTT	TRBJ2-2	-	TRBV7-9	TRBD2
CASSQRLAGNTGELFF	TGTGCCAGCAGCCAGAGACTAGCGGGTAACACCGGGGAGCTGTTTTTT	TRBJ2-2	few	TRBV4-2	TRBD2
CASNPFGLVRDEQFF	TGTGCCAGCAACCCCTTTGGGCTAGTAAGGGATGAGCAGTTCTTC	TRBJ2-1	-	TRBV2	-
CASSDPRGGRSYEQYF	TGTGCCAGCAGTGACCCCCGGGGGGGTAGATCCTACGAGCAGTACTTC	TRBJ2-7	-	TRBV25-1	TRBD2
CSPGKPGDTIYF	TGCAGCCCAGGGAAGCCGGGCGACACCATATATTTT	TRBJ1-3	-	TRBV29-1	-
CASSLILGAYLQYF	TGTGCCAGCAGTTTAATATTGGGGGCTTACCTCCAGTATTTT	TRBJ2-3	few	TRBV12-3/TRBV12-4	-
CSARETSGINTGELFF	TGCAGTGCTAGAGAGACTAGCGGGATTAACACCGGGGAGCTGTTTTTT	TRBJ2-2	-	TRBV20-1	TRBD2
CSAQGGSPRPDTQYF	TGCAGTGCCCAAGGGGGCTCACCCCGCCCAGATACGCAGTATTTT	TRBJ2-3	-	TRBV20-1	TRBD1
CASSQFPMGGNTIYF	TGTGCCAGCAGCCAATTCCCCATGGGGGGAAACACCATATATTTT	TRBJ1-3	-	TRBV3-1	-
CASSASWLAGLSTDTQYF	TGCGCCAGCAGCGCGTCGTGGCTAGCGGGATTAAGCACAGATACGCAGTATTTT	TRBJ2-3	-	TRBV5-1	TRBD2
CASTGGFSGANVLTF	TGCGCCAGCACAGGGGGTTTCTCTGGGGCCAACGTCCTGACTTTC	TRBJ2-6	-	TRBV5-1	TRBD1
CASSLQGRDYGYTF	TGTGCCAGCAGCTTGCAGGGGCGCGACTATGGCTACACCTTC	TRBJ1-2	-	TRBV5-6	-
CASTSTGGDREETQYF	TGTGCCAGCACCTCCACGGGGGGAGACAGGGAAGAGACCCAGTACTTC	TRBJ2-5	few	TRBV21-1	-
CASRTQGTQYF	TGTGCCAGCAGGACCCAGGGGACCCAGTACTTC	TRBJ2-5	-	TRBV2	-
CASSLRGNTDTQYF	TGTGCCAGCAGCTTGAGGGGGAACACAGATACGCAGTATTTT	TRBJ2-3	-	TRBV7-2	-
CASSRDHRTSGVYEQYF	TGTGCCAGCAGCCGAGACCATAGGACTAGCGGGGTCTACGAGCAGTACTTC	TRBJ2-7	-	TRBV4-2	TRBD2
CASSRGTATANYGYTF	TGTGCCAGCAGCCGAGGGACAGCCACAGCTAACTATGGCTACACCTTC	TRBJ1-2	-	TRBV12-3/TRBV12-4	TRBD1
CAISGITGARSNYGYTF	TGTGCCATCAGTGGGATAACAGGGGCTAGATCTAACTATGGCTACACCTTC	TRBJ1-2	few	TRBV10-3	TRBD1
CATSPKATAGGSSYNEQFF	TGTGCCACCTCTCCGAAGGCGACAGCGGGAGGGAGCTCCTACAATGAGCAGTTCTTC	TRBJ2-1	few	TRBV10-3	TRBD2
CASSLAGQRMTQYF	TGTGCCAGCAGTTTAGCGGGACAGAGGATGACCCAGTACTTC	TRBJ2-5	many	TRBV12-3/TRBV12-4	TRBD1
CATSVNGKTGELFF	TGTGCCACCAGTGTAAACGGGAAAACCGGGGAGCTGTTTTTT	TRBJ2-2	-	TRBV24-1	-
CASSLEGQGLTEQYF	TGTGCCAGCAGCTTAGAGGGACAGGGGCTTACCGAGCAGTACTTC	TRBJ2-7	-	TRBV7-2	TRBD1
CASSRYRTNTEAFF	TGTGCCAGCAGCCGCTACAGGACGAACACTGAAGCTTTCTTT	TRBJ1-1	-	TRBV2	-
CASSETQGSSGANVLTF	TGCGCCAGCAGCGAGACTCAGGGGAGCTCTGGGGCCAACGTCCTGACTTTC	TRBJ2-6	-	TRBV5-1	-
CASSPVSHFQETQYF	TGTGCCAGCAGCCCCGTCTCTCATTTCCAAGAGACCCAGTACTTC	TRBJ2-5	-	TRBV7-6	-
CASSLASAKNIQYF	TGTGCCAGCAGTTTGGCGTCCGCCAAAAACATTCAGTACTTC	TRBJ2-4	-	TRBV12-3/TRBV12-4	-
CSAKDRLRPQHF	TGCAGTGCAAAGGACCGGCTCCGGCCCCAGCATTTT	TRBJ1-5	-	TRBV20-1	-
CASSLRAVGGGYTF	TGTGCCAGCAGCTTAAGAGCCGTCGGGGGTGGCTACACCTTC	TRBJ1-2	few	TRBV7-3	-
CSAAARGGRIDTQYF	TGCAGCGCCGCTGCTCGCGGGGGCCGGATAGACACGCAGTATTTT	TRBJ2-3	-	TRBV29-1	-
CASSVRGWGRNNEQFF	TGTGCCAGCAGTGTACGGGGGTGGGGCCGTAACAATGAGCAGTTCTTC	TRBJ2-1	-	TRBV2	-
CAWIAVINEKLFF	TGTGCCTGGATCGCAGTCATTAATGAAAAACTGTTTTTT	TRBJ1-4	-	TRBV30	-
CASSDFPAGEQFF	TGCGCCAGCAGTGATTTCCCGGCAGGAGAGCAGTTCTTC	TRBJ2-1	few	TRBV10-2	-